Here is one T cell receptor (beta chain) with its context. Measured with immunoSEQ multiplex PCR; TCRdb has only the in-frame clones, and not every one. This table holds around 92,000 clones, about 86% found once. This record comes from a study of blood T cell repertoires in COVID-19. Study-wide background: Specimens from acute and convalescent COVID-19 originated in the United States, Italy and Spain.

V lost 4 bases and J 6 bases, leaving 10 bases between the germline ends. The CDR3 sequence is 12 residues long. Germline V gene lookup returns CDR1 SQVTM and CDR2 ANQGSEA. The receptor was derived from a woman in her fifties or sixties in a cohort sampled during active or convalescent COVID-19. Sequencing input: peripheral blood. V usage is TRBV29-1 and J usage is TRBJ1-5; D possibly corresponds to TRBD1 (6 bases). CDR3: CSVGGLGQPQHF. As DNA, the CDR3 is TGCAGCGTTGGGGGGCTAGGTCAGCCCCAGCATTTT.